The 25 T cell receptor beta chains below were found in one sample sequenced in a study of blood T cell repertoires in COVID-19. TCRdb's copy holds only in-frame clones and misses some; the assay was immunoSEQ multiplex PCR. Of tens of thousands of clones listed, 88% were seen once; the top ten hold 4.5% to 5%. Sample: peripheral blood. The receptors here all came from a human donor in a cohort sampled during active COVID-19.

J is TRBJ2-1 and V is TRBV5-8; 10 nucleotides align to TRBD1. CDR1 is SGHTS, CDR2 YDEGEE, per germline. The CDR3 sequence is 15 residues long. J was trimmed by 3 bases and V by 2 bases; bases with no gene match: 2. The CDR3 DNA follows: TGTGCCAGCAGCTTTGACAGGGGGCTCTACAATGAGCAGTTCTTC. Protein: CASSFDRGLYNEQFF.

The V call is TRBV6-5, the J call TRBJ2-7; TRBD2 agrees at 14 bases. This CDR3 is built from 15 residues. CDR1 is MNHEY and CDR2 is SVGAGI in the germline V gene. V was pared by 4 bases and J by 4 bases, with 3 bases of the junction left unmatched. This CDR3 is CASSSRLAGGYEQYF. For the CDR3, the DNA is TGTGCCAGCAGTTCCAGACTAGCGGGAGGGTACGAGCAGTACTTC.

CDR3: CASSSQGQSQPQHF. CDR3 nucleotides: TGTGCCAGCAGTTCTCAGGGACAGTCTCAGCCCCAGCATTTT. The chain is built from TRBV28 and TRBJ1-5, with 7 bases lining up with TRBD1. The CDR3 is made up of 14 amino acids. CDR1 and CDR2 from the germline V gene are MDHEN and SYDVKM. With 4 bases clipped from V and 6 bases from J, the junction kept 6 bases outside the gene matches.

The chain recombines TRBV5-1 with TRBJ2-4, with 10 nucleotides matching TRBD2. Germline values: CDR1 SGHRS, CDR2 YFSETQ. This CDR3 has 18 residues. Trimming cost V 2 bases and J 2 bases; bases outside gene matches: 10. As DNA, the CDR3 is TGCGCCAGCAGCTTTGGGTTGCTAGCGGGAGTCTCCAAAAACATTCAGTACTTC. Protein product: CASSFGLLAGVSKNIQYF.

J is TRBJ2-5 and V is TRBV24-1, with 7 bases lining up with TRBD1. CDR3 size: 15 residues. Per germline, CDR1 KGHDR and CDR2 SFDVKD. V shed 4 bases, J shed 7 bases, and the junction held 11 bases outside the gene matches. The CDR3 nucleotides read TGTGCCACCAGTGACCCGGGACAGAAGATAGGGACCCAGTACTTC. It is translated as CATSDPGQKIGTQYF.

This clone was counted only a few times. The rearrangement links TRBV6-5 to TRBJ1-5; D is perhaps TRBD1 (5 bases). CDR3 length: 14 amino acids. The germline CDR1 and CDR2 sequences are MNHEY and SVGAGI. V lost 7 bases and J 1 base, leaving 11 bases between the germline ends. This CDR3 is CASKLDRSNQPQHF. CDR3 DNA sequence: TGTGCCAGCAAACTCGACAGAAGCAATCAGCCCCAGCATTTT.

V usage is TRBV6-4 and J usage is TRBJ1-5, with D perhaps TRBD1 (6 bases). V was cut by 5 bases and J by 2 bases, with 16 bases left in between. Germline V lookup: CDR1 MRHNA, CDR2 SNTAGT. This CDR3 contains 16 residues. The CDR3 nucleotides read TGTGCCAGCAGTCGTCCACAGGGTTGGCGCAATCAGCCCCAGCATTTT. Its translation is CASSRPQGWRNQPQHF.

This sequence joins TRBV6-1 and TRBJ1-2; D is undetermined. Germline CDR1 reads MNHNS; CDR2 reads SASEGT. CDR3 length: 16 residues. V shed 2 bases and J shed 8 bases, with 21 bases lying between them. CDR3 sequence reads: CASSEYSTSTAGGYTF. DNA for the CDR3: TGTGCCAGCAGTGAATATAGCACCTCCACGGCGGGAGGCTACACCTTC.

The chain recombines TRBV25-1 with TRBJ1-1; TRBD1 agrees at 8 bases. The germline gives CDR1 MGHDK, CDR2 SYGVNS. Trimming at V came to 0 bases and at J to 6 bases, leaving 6 bases not matched to a gene. The CDR3 is 15 amino acids. The CDR3 is CASSEYNAGGSEAFF. CDR3 in DNA: TGTGCCAGCAGTGAATATAACGCAGGGGGCTCTGAAGCTTTCTTT.

This chain joins TRBV7-8 and TRBJ2-3; 7 positions agree with TRBD2. The V gene's germline CDR1 is SGHVS and CDR2 FQNEAQ. With V trimmed by 1 base and J by 4 bases, 5 bases remained unmatched. The CDR3 runs to 15 residues. The CDR3: CASSLVVGGPDTQYF. CDR3 in DNA: TGTGCCAGCAGCTTAGTCGTGGGAGGGCCAGATACGCAGTATTTT.

The chain is built from TRBV11-1 and TRBJ2-7, with D tentatively TRBD2 (5 bases). CDR3 length: 14 amino acids. Germline values: CDR1 SGHAT, CDR2 FQDESV (reference sequence). Deletions cut 2 bases from V and 4 bases from J, with 12 bases between. CDR3 DNA sequence: TGTGCCAGCAGCTTAACTACGGGGAATTACGAGCAGTACTTC. It codes for CASSLTTGNYEQYF. The entire variable domain, with the rest obtained from reference TRBV11-1 and TRBJ2-7, is as follows: EAEVAQSPRYKITEKSQAVAFWCDPISGHATLYWYRQILGQGPELLVQFQDESVVDDSQLPKDRFSAERLKGVDSTLKIQPAELGDSAMYLCASSLTTGNYEQYFGPGTRLTVT.

The chain uses TRBV2 and TRBJ1-2; D is possibly TRBD1 (5 bases). Germline-derived CDR1 and CDR2 are SNHLY and FYNNEI. The V end lost 6 bases, the J end lost 8 bases, and 19 bases lay between the germline ends. CDR3 size: 14 residues. The CDR3 DNA reads TGTGCCAGCAGAGAACGGACAACACAAGGCGGCTACACCTTC. It encodes CASRERTTQGGYTF.

The chain links TRBV18 to TRBJ1-4; the D is unclear. Trimming took 3 bases from V and 4 from J, leaving 9 bases between them. Germline V gene sequence: CDR1 KGHSH, CDR2 LQKENI. The CDR3 is 14 amino acids. CDR3 loop: CASSPGRNNEKLFF. The CDR3 DNA sequence: TGTGCCAGCTCACCGGGCAGGAATAATGAAAAACTGTTTTTT. Variable domain in full (rest from reference TRBV18 and TRBJ1-4): NAGVMQNPRHLVRRRGQEARLRCSPMKGHSHVYWYRQLPEEGLKFMVYLQKENIIDESGMPKERFSAEFPKEGPSILRIQQVVRGDSAAYFCASSPGRNNEKLFFGSGTQLSVL.

This rearrangement joins TRBV6-6 to TRBJ2-2; D is ambiguous. Looked up from germline, CDR1 is MNHNY and CDR2 is SVGAGI (reference sequence). V gave up 5 bases and J gave up 1 base, with 8 bases separating them. CDR3 length equals 14 residues. CDR3 sequence: CASSKAGNTGELFF. The DNA for the CDR3 is TGTGCCAGCAGTAAGGCAGGGAACACCGGGGAGCTGTTTTTT.

This chain connects TRBV9 to TRBJ1-1, with 10 nucleotides matching TRBD1. CDR1 SGDLS and CDR2 YYNGEE come from the germline V gene. The CDR3 has 16 residues. The trim removed 3 bases at V and 4 bases at J, leaving 9 bases unmatched. CDR3 sequence (DNA): TGTGCCAGCAGCGCCGCGGTGGGACAGGGGAGCACTGAAGCTTTCTTT. Translated: CASSAAVGQGSTEAFF. The complete variable domain, with remaining parts taken from reference TRBV9 and TRBJ1-1, reads DSGVTQTPKHLITATGQRVTLRCSPRSGDLSVYWYQQSLDQGLQFLIQYYNGEERAKGNILERFSAQQFPDLHSELNLSSLELGDSALYFCASSAAVGQGSTEAFFGQGTRLTVV.

The count of this clone is one. The gene calls are TRBV18 and TRBJ1-2, with D tentatively TRBD1 (5 bases). Germline V gives CDR1 KGHSH, CDR2 LQKENI. Trimming removed 6 bases at V and 3 bases at J, with 8 bases between. The CDR3 runs to 12 residues. CDR3 loop: CASSATDYGYTF. DNA of the CDR3: TGTGCCAGCTCTGCGACAGACTATGGCTACACCTTC.

The V call is TRBV14, the J call TRBJ2-5; D might be TRBD1 (6 bases). Between the trimmed V and J ends, which lost 8 bases and 3 bases, there was a span of 16 bases. Per the germline V gene, CDR1 is SGHDN and CDR2 is FVKESK. CDR3 length: 14 amino acids. The CDR3 region has the DNA TGTGCCAGCGCCCCGGCCGGGACAAAAGAGACCCAGTACTTC. It is translated as CASAPAGTKETQYF.

The rearrangement links TRBV5-4 to TRBJ2-5, with a tentative D call TRBD1 (5 bases). Deletions cut 2 bases from V and 4 bases from J, with 12 bases between. The CDR3 covers 14 residues. The germline V gene encodes CDR1 SGHNT and CDR2 YYREEE (reference sequence). This CDR3 reads CASSFSTDGETQYF. CDR3 bases: TGTGCCAGCAGCTTCTCGACAGACGGAGAGACCCAGTACTTC.

The chain combines TRBV24-1 with TRBJ2-1; D unclear. The CDR3 is 12 amino acids. Germline V gene data show CDR1 as KGHDR and CDR2 as SFDVKD. The ends were cut back, 7 bases at V and 9 bases at J, with 12 bases in the middle. The CDR3 bases are TGTGCCACCAGCGATACGGGTTCTGAGCAGTTCTTC. The encoded protein is CATSDTGSEQFF.

The sample holds a few counts of this clone. This chain connects TRBV7-8 to TRBJ2-3; 10 bases line up with TRBD2. The CDR3 is made up of 16 amino acids. Germline assignment: CDR1 SGHVS and CDR2 FQNEAQ. V shed 5 bases and J 0 bases; nucleotides not matched to a gene: 5. The CDR3: CASSPGLARSTDTQYF. CDR3 nucleotide sequence: TGTGCCAGCAGCCCGGGACTAGCGAGAAGCACAGATACGCAGTATTTT.

The chain couples TRBV7-2 to TRBJ2-1, with 15 bases that match TRBD2. CDR1 SGHTA and CDR2 FQGNSA come from the germline V gene. The CDR3 is 14 residues long. V gave up 6 bases and J gave up 7 bases; unmatched junction bases: 1. As DNA, the CDR3 is TGTGCCAGCAGAGGACTAGCGGGGGGGAATGAGCAGTTCTTC. This codes for CASRGLAGGNEQFF. Drawing the rest from reference TRBV7-2 and TRBJ2-1, the complete variable domain is GAGVSQSPSNKVTEKGKDVELRCDPISGHTALYWYRQSLGQGLEFLIYFQGNSAPDKSGLPSDRFSAERTGGSVSTLTIQRTQQEDSAVYLCASRGLAGGNEQFFGPGTRLTVL.

This chain connects TRBV7-2 to TRBJ2-3, with 9 bases that match TRBD2. The junction had 7 bases not matched to a gene; V was cut back by 3 bases and J by 6 bases. Germline assignment: CDR1 SGHTA and CDR2 FQGNSA. The CDR3 has 15 residues. CDR3 sequence: CASSLYSGRVDTQYF. The CDR3 DNA is TGTGCCAGCAGCTTGTATAGCGGGAGAGTTGATACGCAGTATTTT. The variable domain in full, completed from reference TRBV7-2 and TRBJ2-3, reads GAGVSQSPSNKVTEKGKDVELRCDPISGHTALYWYRQSLGQGLEFLIYFQGNSAPDKSGLPSDRFSAERTGGSVSTLTIQRTQQEDSAVYLCASSLYSGRVDTQYFGPGTRLTVL.

This chain connects TRBV2 to TRBJ2-2; D is possibly TRBD2 (6 bases). The CDR3 extends over 15 amino acids. Trimming removed 6 bases at V and 1 base at J, with 12 bases between. The germline CDR1 and CDR2 sequences are SNHLY and FYNNEI. The CDR3, as DNA: TGTGCCAGCAGGGGTAGCGGCAGGAACACCGGGGAGCTGTTTTTT. Translated: CASRGSGRNTGELFF.

The rearrangement uses TRBV7-9 and TRBJ1-6; D is perhaps TRBD1 (5 bases). This CDR3 has 13 amino acids. The germline V gene encodes CDR1 SEHNR and CDR2 FQNEAQ (reference sequence). Trimming took off 1 base at V and 8 bases at J, with 6 bases between the two ends. CDR3 in amino acids: CASSLVTDSPLHF. The DNA of the CDR3 is TGTGCCAGCAGCTTAGTGACAGATTCACCCCTCCACTTT.

The chain is built from TRBV15 and TRBJ2-5, with 7 bases that match TRBD1. The V and J ends lost 6 bases and 5 bases, in that order; junction bases with no gene match: 15. This CDR3 region has 16 residues. Germline V gene lookup returns CDR1 LNHNV and CDR2 YYDKDF (reference sequence). This chain's CDR3 is CATSNFETGNVETQYF. CDR3 nucleotides: TGTGCCACCAGTAACTTTGAGACAGGGAATGTCGAGACCCAGTACTTC.